This T cell receptor (beta chain) was found in a study of CD8 T cells in ankylosing spondylitis (dated by TCRdb to the late 2010s). A note on the overall study: The study profiled T cell receptor beta repertoires in healthy donors and ankylosing spondylitis patients to find disease-linked TCR variants. In total, the full study cohort was made up of about 99 healthy donors and about two dozen ankylosing spondylitis patients. Samples of peripheral blood were taken, and for ankylosing spondylitis patients, synovial fluid was collected as well. Beyond this particular receptor, the publication reports: Some TCR beta motif variants had previously been reported in synovial fluid and blood of reactive arthritis patients, which suggested common disease-initiation mechanisms. Blood from ankylosing spondylitis patients appeared to be characterized by a TCR beta motif composed of 7 to 9 highly homologous amino acid variants. The disease-linked clones showed a CD8+ phenotype and occurred at relatively low frequencies in peripheral blood. Significant enrichment of the disease-linked clones was reported in matched synovial fluid samples from ankylosing spondylitis patients.

The CDR3 runs 16 amino acids, cysteine and phenylalanine included. The CDR3 DNA has 48 bases and is translated from base 1. Concerning this clonotype itself: The target of this receptor is not known. Qualities for individual bases were not recorded, and no much larger clone is one base off.

These reads were obtained on an Illumina HiSeq 2500. TCR beta libraries were prepared by quantitative 5'-RACE with molecular barcodes. Processing in the source paper ran as follows. Disease-linked TCR variants were identified with a new computational method built on a probabilistic model of VDJ rearrangement. Using fastp trimming at Q25 and MiXCR clonotype assembly, TCRdb reanalyzed the public sequencing data and kept in-frame beta chains. Under each unique CDR3 protein, matching rows form one entry showing the most common genes and DNA. These V and J calls originate from TCRdb's pipeline instead of the authors' own analysis. Counted in this sample were 200,000 or so distinct CDR3 sequences; over 10% of them appeared once. Approximately 10% of the sample belongs to the ten largest clones.

The sequence links TRBV21-1 to TRBJ2-3; TRBD1, the D gene given by the table, was not confirmed from the DNA. TRBV21-1 is labeled a pseudogene. This clonotype was obtained from a female donor with ankylosing spondylitis or in good health (not recorded which). The sample comprised blood, either unsorted or a sorted T cell fraction (not recorded which). The CDR3 region has the sequence CASSKATAGVADTQYF. The DNA sequence follows: TGTGCCAGCAGCAAAGCGACGGCAGGGGTAGCAGATACGCAGTATTTT.